The entry that follows covers one T cell receptor (beta chain) sequence. Deletions cut 5 bases from V and 4 bases from J, with 11 bases between. Germline V CDR1 and CDR2: MDHEN, SYDVKM. The CDR3 sequence is 14 residues long. This record belongs to a study of cytomegalovirus exposure and HLA in healthy donors. Study information: The same platform was used for the 110 or so validation repertoires and the roughly 600 first-cohort repertoires, a later analysis reported.

TCRdb's copy holds only in-frame clones and misses some; the assay was immunoSEQ multiplex PCR. This sample has under 300,000 clones; around 85% occur once, and the top ten carry 1.2%. The genes are TRBV28 and TRBJ1-4; no clear D gene. The sequence was obtained from a woman aged 25 to 39 in good health and CMV-seropositive. Material: PBMCs. The CDR3 loop is CASSKPVGNEKLFF. CDR3 DNA: TGTGCCAGCAGTAAGCCGGTCGGTAATGAAAAACTGTTTTTT.